These 10 T cell receptor beta chains were all obtained from the same sample, sequenced in a study of blood T cell repertoires in COVID-19. TCRdb keeps only in-frame clones here, not all; method: immunoSEQ multiplex PCR. The sample lists roughly 150,000 clones, about 85% occurring once. Sequencing input: PBMCs or T cells enriched from blood (not recorded which). The receptors come from a woman in her forties who had recovered from COVID-19.

J is TRBJ2-7 and V is TRBV6-5; 7 bases align to TRBD2. Trimming took 5 bases from V and 5 from J; bases not matched to a gene: 9. The germline V gene encodes CDR1 MNHEY and CDR2 SVGAGI. This CDR3 spans 14 amino acids. CDR3 protein: CASSRGSLRDEQYF. For the CDR3, the DNA is TGTGCCAGCAGTCGCGGGAGCCTGCGGGACGAGCAGTACTTC.

V is TRBV7-9 and J is TRBJ2-3; no firm D call. This CDR3 region has 15 residues. CDR1 SEHNR and CDR2 FQNEAQ come from the germline V gene (reference sequence). Between the trimmed V and J ends, which lost 5 bases and 1 base, there was a span of 13 bases. CDR3 DNA: TGTGCCAGCAGCCCCCTGAGCTTTCGCACAGATACGCAGTATTTT. Amino acid sequence: CASSPLSFRTDTQYF.

The table lists this clone with many counts. This chain uses TRBV11-2 with TRBJ2-1; 9 nucleotides align to TRBD2. This CDR3 contains 16 residues. Unmatched junction bases numbered 9, after V lost 5 bases and J lost 4 bases. The germline gives CDR1 SGHAT, CDR2 FQNNGV. CDR3 region: CASSLNVAGVYNEQFF. CDR3 bases: TGTGCCAGCAGCCTAAATGTAGCGGGAGTTTACAATGAGCAGTTCTTC.

The chain has TRBV27 and TRBJ1-1, with D possibly TRBD1 on 6 matching bases. The V and J ends lost 2 bases and 5 bases respectively, with 18 bases between them. Germline V lookup: CDR1 MNHEY, CDR2 SMNVEV (reference sequence). CDR3 length: 16 residues. CDR3 DNA sequence: TGTGCCAGCAGTTTACGGTTGTTCGGGGGGGCGACTGAAGCTTTCTTT. Translated: CASSLRLFGGATEAFF.

V is TRBV28 and J is TRBJ1-4; D not resolved. V was trimmed by 5 bases and J by 6 bases, leaving 4 bases between them. Germline values: CDR1 MDHEN, CDR2 SYDVKM. CDR3 length: 11 residues. The CDR3 spells CASSPDEKLFF. The CDR3 DNA is TGTGCCAGCAGTCCCGATGAAAAACTGTTTTTT.

The rearrangement uses TRBV29-1 and TRBJ1-1; TRBD1 might be the D (6 bases). Germline V lookup: CDR1 SQVTM, CDR2 ANQGSEA. The CDR3 is made up of 16 amino acids. Between the trimmed V and J ends, which lost 4 bases and 1 base, there was a span of 19 bases. The CDR3 protein is CSVASPRLGANTEAFF. The CDR3 DNA follows: TGCAGCGTTGCCTCACCCCGTTTGGGGGCGAACACTGAAGCTTTCTTT. The entire variable domain, with the rest obtained from reference TRBV29-1 and TRBJ1-1, is as follows: SAVISQKPSRDICQRGTSLTIQCQVDSQVTMMFWYRQQPGQSLTLIATANQGSEATYESGFVIDKFPISRPNLTFSTLTVSNMSPEDSSIYLCSVASPRLGANTEAFFGQGTRLTVV.

The CDR3 coding sequence is TGTGCCAGCAGTTTTCTGGCGGAAGAGACCCAGTACTTC. Its protein is CASSFLAEETQYF. This chain uses TRBV28 with TRBJ2-5; D ambiguous. The V and J ends lost 3 bases and 3 bases respectively, with 8 bases between them. The CDR3 length is 13 residues. The V gene's germline CDR1 is MDHEN and CDR2 SYDVKM.

V gene TRBV2 combines with J gene TRBJ2-3; a possible D gene is TRBD2 (5 bases). The CDR3 sequence is 13 residues long. Trimming removed 7 bases from V and 1 base from J, with 9 bases in between. Germline values: CDR1 SNHLY, CDR2 FYNNEI. The CDR3: CASTGLGTDTQYF. CDR3 bases: TGTGCCAGCACCGGACTCGGCACAGATACGCAGTATTTT.

The rearrangement joins TRBV27 to TRBJ1-1; D perhaps matches TRBD1 (6 bases). CDR3 length: 16 residues. Germline V gene sequence: CDR1 MNHEY, CDR2 SMNVEV (reference sequence). The germline V and J ends were trimmed by 0 bases and 0 bases, with 11 bases remaining between them. CDR3 protein: CASSLSAPGVNTEAFF. For the CDR3, the DNA is TGTGCCAGCAGTTTATCGGCCCCAGGGGTGAACACTGAAGCTTTCTTT.

The chain is built from TRBV3-1 (or the pseudogene TRBV3-2) and TRBJ2-5; possible D gene TRBD2, 6 bases. The CDR3 spans 14 residues. Germline CDR1 is LGHDT and CDR2 is YNNKEL (reference sequence). V was clipped by 3 bases and J by 2 bases, with 10 bases between them. CDR3 protein: CASSQALAQETQYF. CDR3 in DNA: TGTGCCAGCAGCCAGGCTCTAGCGCAAGAGACCCAGTACTTC.